The entry that follows covers one T cell receptor beta chain sequence. CDR1 and CDR2 (germline): MDHEN, SYDVKM. CDR3 size: 17 residues. With 4 bases clipped from V and 10 bases from J, the junction kept 16 bases outside the gene matches. The data belong to a study of control samples from healthy donors and cancer patients. Data came from immunoSEQ multiplex PCR; TCRdb stores just in-frame clones and leaves some out. The sample includes fewer than 85,000 clones, around 92% of them seen just once. Sequenced sample: blood. The sequence was obtained from a woman aged 55-69 years in good health. The genes are TRBV28 and TRBJ1-1, with 12 nucleotides matching TRBD1. CDR3 in DNA: TGTGCCAGCAGTTCGTCCGGGACAGGGGGCGGAAAGGCCTCAGCTTTCTTT. Its protein product is CASSSSGTGGGKASAFF.